A single sample gave rise to the 18 T cell receptor beta chains below, sequenced in a study of siplizumab effects on memory and regulatory T cells. Method: immunoSEQ multiplex PCR; TCRdb's copy keeps in-frame clones and lacks some. The table has around 100,000 clones, roughly 93% seen once. Sequenced input: Tregs sorted from blood. These receptors were obtained from a human donor in good health.

The chain combines TRBV30 with TRBJ2-4; D tentatively reads TRBD1 or TRBD2 (5 bases each). The CDR3 contains 12 residues. The germline CDR1 and CDR2 sequences are GTSNPN and SVGIG (reference sequence). V was trimmed by 4 bases and J by 7 bases, leaving 11 bases between them. The chain's CDR3 is CAWNRDANIQYF. DNA of the CDR3: TGTGCCTGGAACCGGGACGCCAACATTCAGTACTTC.

The J gene is TRBJ1-2, the V gene TRBV5-5, with 8 bases identical to TRBD1. J was trimmed by 8 bases and V by 0 bases; bases with no gene match: 6. The CDR3 is 14 amino acids. CDR1 is SGHKS and CDR2 is YYEKEE in the germline V gene (reference sequence). The CDR3 nucleotides are TGTGCCAGCAGCTTGGGGCAGGGGGCCAGCGGCTACACCTTC. The encoded protein is CASSLGQGASGYTF.

The CDR3 loop reads CSVGLPGFF. DNA of the CDR3: TGCAGCGTTGGGCTACCCGGGTTCTTC. The chain employs TRBV29-1 and TRBJ2-1; no clear D gene. The length of the CDR3 is 9 residues. V was pared by 4 bases and J by 15 bases, with 10 bases between. Germline CDR1 is SQVTM and CDR2 is ANQGSEA.

The CDR3 DNA sequence: TGTGCCAGCAGCCAAGGATGGGCTAGCACAGATACGCAGTATTTT. Protein product: CASSQGWASTDTQYF. The rearrangement links TRBV4-2 to TRBJ2-3; no definite D call. V lost 1 base, J lost 0 bases, and 8 bases lay in between. Germline V CDR1 and CDR2: LGHNA, YNFKEQ. The CDR3 spans 15 residues.

The rearrangement uses TRBV6-5 and TRBJ2-1; tentatively, D is TRBD2 (6 bases). Germline CDR1 MNHEY, CDR2 SVGAGI. This CDR3 comprises 13 residues. Trimming removed 7 bases at V and 6 bases at J, with 13 bases between. The CDR3 protein is CASTLLASNEQFF. DNA for the CDR3: TGTGCCAGCACCCTACTAGCATCCAATGAGCAGTTCTTC.

The chain employs TRBV19 and TRBJ2-6; 9 positions match TRBD1. This CDR3 is 19 amino acids long. CDR1 and CDR2 from the germline V gene are LNHDA and SQIVND (reference sequence). Unmatched junction bases numbered 15, after V lost 7 bases and J lost 2 bases. DNA of the CDR3: TGTGCCAGTAAGTTGAAGCCGGGACAGGGACTGGCTGGGGCCAACGTCCTGACTTTC. Its protein is CASKLKPGQGLAGANVLTF. The full variable domain, rest sourced from reference TRBV19 and TRBJ2-6, is DGGITQSPKYLFRKEGQNVTLSCEQNLNHDAMYWYRQDPGQGLRLIYYSQIVNDFQKGDIAEGYSVSREKKESFPLTVTSAQKNPTAFYLCASKLKPGQGLAGANVLTFGAGSRLTVL.

V usage is TRBV12-5 and J usage is TRBJ2-7; D unresolved. This CDR3 is built from 12 residues. Germline lookup yields CDR1 LGHNT and CDR2 FRNRAP. Trimming took off 9 bases at V and 3 bases at J, with 12 bases between the two ends. The CDR3 DNA follows: TGTGCTAGCCCGATCCTAAGCTACGAGCAGTACTTC. Translated: CASPILSYEQYF.

In its sample, this clone was seen once. This chain uses TRBV4-1 with TRBJ2-6, with 10 bases that match TRBD2. The V segment lost 2 bases and the J segment 0 bases; nucleotides outside the gene matches: 4. The CDR3 is 18 amino acids. Germline V CDR1 and CDR2: MGHRA, YSYEKL. The CDR3 DNA reads as TGCGCCAGCAGCCAAATACTAGCGGGGAGCTCTGGGGCCAACGTCCTGACTTTC. This gives the protein CASSQILAGSSGANVLTF.

DNA of the CDR3: TGTGCCAGCAGCCTGGGACTCCTTCTACACGAGCAGTACTTC. Residues: CASSLGLLLHEQYF. The V call is TRBV5-5, the J call TRBJ2-7; the D gene is possibly TRBD2 (6 bases). CDR1 and CDR2 from the germline V gene are SGHKS and YYEKEE (reference sequence). The CDR3 is 14 amino acids. Trimming removed 4 bases at V and 5 bases at J, with 16 bases between.

This chain connects TRBV6-5 to TRBJ1-5, with 7 bases fitting TRBD1. CDR1 and CDR2 from the germline V gene are MNHEY and SVGAGI. V trimming: 2 bases; J trimming: 6 bases; junction bases outside the gene matches: 4. The CDR3 length is 14 residues. CDR3 bases: TGTGCCAGCAGTTACCGACAGGGCACTCAGCCCCAGCATTTT. Residues: CASSYRQGTQPQHF.

This clone was counted a few times. The chain employs TRBV19 and TRBJ1-1; D is ambiguous. The CDR3 loop spans 11 amino acids. From germline, CDR1 is LNHDA and CDR2 SQIVND (reference sequence). V was clipped by 7 bases and J by 6 bases, with 9 bases between them. The CDR3 spells CASIRGAEAFF. In DNA form, the CDR3 reads TGTGCCAGTATCCGAGGCGCTGAAGCTTTCTTT.

The chain is built from TRBV30 and TRBJ1-2; D unresolved. Deletions cut 1 base from V and 7 bases from J, with 7 bases between. The V gene's germline CDR1 is GTSNPN and CDR2 SVGIG (reference sequence). The length of the CDR3 is 11 residues. The CDR3 DNA follows: TGTGCCTGGAGTGGTCCTCCTGGCTACACCTTC. Encoded protein: CAWSGPPGYTF.

The chain uses TRBV30 and TRBJ2-3; no definite D call. Per the germline V gene, CDR1 is GTSNPN and CDR2 is SVGIG (reference sequence). The CDR3 sequence is 11 residues long. Trimming cost V 3 bases and J 3 bases, with 4 bases left between them. This chain's CDR3 is CAWRGTDTQYF. CDR3 nucleotides: TGTGCCTGGAGGGGGACAGATACGCAGTATTTT.

This chain joins TRBV15 and TRBJ1-2, with TRBD1 identical over 12 bases. This CDR3 has 18 amino acids. With V trimmed by 2 bases and J by 1 base, 8 bases remained unmatched. Germline CDR1 and CDR2: LNHNV and YYDKDF (reference sequence). The CDR3, as DNA: TGTGCCACCAGCAGAAGAGCGGGACAGGGGGCGATTAACTATGGCTACACCTTC. Translated, it gives CATSRRAGQGAINYGYTF.

CDR3 sequence (DNA): TGTGCCAGCAGTTTAAGGTTAAAACCGGGACAGGGATTAGCCAAAAACATTCAGTACTTC. Its protein product is CASSLRLKPGQGLAKNIQYF. This sequence joins TRBV27 and TRBJ2-4; 9 bases line up with TRBD1. V was pared by 2 bases and J by 0 bases, with 14 bases of the junction left unmatched. CDR1 is MNHEY, CDR2 SMNVEV, per germline (reference sequence). CDR3 length: 20 residues.

V gene TRBV7-9 combines with J gene TRBJ2-7; D is uncertain. The CDR3 sequence is 11 residues long. CDR1 SEHNR and CDR2 FQNEAQ come from the germline V gene (reference sequence). The V end was cut by 2 bases, the J end by 4 bases, with 3 bases between. The CDR3 sequence is CASSLLYEQYF. The CDR3 DNA reads as TGTGCCAGCAGCTTACTTTACGAGCAGTACTTC.

The rearrangement joins TRBV6-5 to TRBJ2-7; TRBD1 agrees at 9 bases. Losses at the gene ends were 7 bases for V and 3 bases for J; bases not matched to a gene: 4. Looked up from germline, CDR1 is MNHEY and CDR2 is SVGAGI. The CDR3 is 13 amino acids. CDR3 nucleotides: TGTGCCAGCAAGGGGACAGGGATCTACGAGCAGTACTTC. Its translation: CASKGTGIYEQYF.

For the CDR3, the DNA is TGTGCCAGCAGCTTCACGGACAGTCACTACAATGAGCAGTTCTTC. It translates to CASSFTDSHYNEQFF. The chain recombines TRBV7-6 with TRBJ2-1, with a tentative D call TRBD1 (6 bases). V was cut by 3 bases and J by 3 bases, with 12 bases left in between. Germline CDR1 SGHVS, CDR2 FNYEAQ. CDR3 size: 15 residues.